In its sample, the clone carrying this TCR beta chain was seen a few times. Its target is not known. Together with a sample-barcoded 5' primer, a J-beta primer mix was included in a second PCR lasting roughly 6 to 12 cycles. TCRdb redid the calling of the 5' RACE reads with MiXCR, one entry per CDR3 protein. The sample lists around 2 million distinct CDR3 sequences, about 39% seen once, with 20% to 25% in the top ten. The source of the sample is a study of blood T cells in healthy people across ages. Donor samples were obtained from healthy Caucasian individuals from Russia, aged 6 to 90. Notes on the study in general: More naive CD4+ cells and higher diversity were found in long-lived than in aged donors.

Germline CDR1 reads MDHEN; CDR2 reads SYDVKM. V shed 3 bases, J shed 7 bases, and the junction held 9 bases outside the gene matches. The CDR3 length is 15 residues. The source material was blood. The V gene is TRBV28, the J gene TRBJ2-1, with 7 bases matching TRBD1. This TCR came from a human donor in good health. The CDR3 region has the DNA TGTGCCAGCAGTTTCCCAGGGGGAAGAAGAAATGAGCAGTTCTTC. It specifies CASSFPGGRRNEQFF.